Sequencing of this T cell receptor beta chain was carried out in a study of blood T cell repertoires in COVID-19. Overall study: Donors in the United States, Italy and Spain gave samples during acute or convalescent COVID-19. Sample material is recorded as cDNA or gDNA derived from T cells, B-cell-depleted T cells, or PBMCs.

While infection was still active, Seattle patients were enrolled and then followed longitudinally. Original processing notes: Reference gene primer amplification in the assay estimated nucleated cell counts. TCRdb's table, derived via immunoSEQ multiplex PCR, lists solely in-frame clones and lacks some. That table is the source of V, J and clone size, and D and trimming were worked out from the DNA. The profile shows some 190,000 clones, 81% of them singletons. Germline assignment: CDR1 MGHDK and CDR2 SYGVNS. The V end lost 6 bases, the J end lost 4 bases, and 15 bases lay between the germline ends. CDR3 length: 14 residues.

The sequenced sample was peripheral blood. The chain employs TRBV25-1 and TRBJ1-2; D may be TRBD1 (5 bases). This clonotype was sampled from a woman in her 40s with COVID-19, enrolled during active disease. The CDR3, as DNA: TGTGCCAGCAGAAGAGGCGACAGCCTCTATGGCTACACCTTC. This sequence encodes CASRRGDSLYGYTF.